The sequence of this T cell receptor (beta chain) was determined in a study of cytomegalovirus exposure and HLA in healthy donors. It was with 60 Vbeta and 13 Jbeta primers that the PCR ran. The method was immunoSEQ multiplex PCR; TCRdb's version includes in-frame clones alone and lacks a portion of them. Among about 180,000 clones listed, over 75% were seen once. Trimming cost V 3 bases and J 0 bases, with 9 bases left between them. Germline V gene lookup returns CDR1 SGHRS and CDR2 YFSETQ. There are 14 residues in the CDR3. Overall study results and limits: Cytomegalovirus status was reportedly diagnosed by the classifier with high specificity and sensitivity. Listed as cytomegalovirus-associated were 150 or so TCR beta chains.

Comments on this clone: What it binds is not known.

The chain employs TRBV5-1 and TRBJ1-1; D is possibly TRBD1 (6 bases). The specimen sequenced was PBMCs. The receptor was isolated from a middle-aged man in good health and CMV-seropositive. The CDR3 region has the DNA TGCGCCAGCAGCTGGGACACCTTGAACACTGAAGCTTTCTTT. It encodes CASSWDTLNTEAFF. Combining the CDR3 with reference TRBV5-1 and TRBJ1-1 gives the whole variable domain KAGVTQTPRYLIKTRGQQVTLSCSPISGHRSVSWYQQTPGQGLQFLFEYFSETQRNKGNFPGRFSGRQFSNSRSEMNVSTLELGDSALYLCASSWDTLNTEAFFGQGTRLTVV.